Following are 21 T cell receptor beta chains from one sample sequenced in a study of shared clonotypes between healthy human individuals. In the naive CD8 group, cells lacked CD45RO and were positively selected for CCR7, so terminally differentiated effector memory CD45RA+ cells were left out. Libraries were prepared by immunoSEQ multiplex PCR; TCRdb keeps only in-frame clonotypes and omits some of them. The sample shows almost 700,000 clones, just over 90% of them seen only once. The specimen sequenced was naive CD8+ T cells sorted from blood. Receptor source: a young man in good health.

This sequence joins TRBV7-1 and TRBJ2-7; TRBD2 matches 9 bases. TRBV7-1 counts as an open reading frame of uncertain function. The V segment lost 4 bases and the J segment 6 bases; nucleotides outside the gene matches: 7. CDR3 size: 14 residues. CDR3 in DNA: TGTGCCAGCAGCTTAGACCTAGCGGGATTCGAGCAGTACTTC. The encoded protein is CASSLDLAGFEQYF.

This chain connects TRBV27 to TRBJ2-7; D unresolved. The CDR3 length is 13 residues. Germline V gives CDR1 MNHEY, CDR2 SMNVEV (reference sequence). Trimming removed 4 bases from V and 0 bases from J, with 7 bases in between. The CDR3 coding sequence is TGTGCCAGCAGTTACGGTGACTCCTACGAGCAGTACTTC. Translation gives CASSYGDSYEQYF.

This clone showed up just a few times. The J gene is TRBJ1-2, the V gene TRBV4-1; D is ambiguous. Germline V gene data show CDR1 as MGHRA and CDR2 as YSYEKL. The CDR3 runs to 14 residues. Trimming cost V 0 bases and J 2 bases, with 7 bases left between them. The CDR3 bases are TGCGCCAGCAGCCAAGAATGGGCCAACTATGGCTACACCTTC. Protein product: CASSQEWANYGYTF.

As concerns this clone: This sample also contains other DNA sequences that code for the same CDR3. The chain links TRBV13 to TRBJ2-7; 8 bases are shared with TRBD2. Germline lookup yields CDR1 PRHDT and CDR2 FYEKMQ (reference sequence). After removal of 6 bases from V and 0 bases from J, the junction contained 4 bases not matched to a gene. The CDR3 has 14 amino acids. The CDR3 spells CASRPSGSSYEQYF. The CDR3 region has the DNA TGTGCCAGCAGGCCAAGCGGGAGCTCCTACGAGCAGTACTTC. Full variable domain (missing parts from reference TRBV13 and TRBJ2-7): AAGVIQSPRHLIKEKRETATLKCYPIPRHDTVYWYQQGPGQDPQFLISFYEKMQSDKGSIPDRFSAQQFSDYHSELNMSSLELGDSALYFCASRPSGSSYEQYFGPGTRLTVT.

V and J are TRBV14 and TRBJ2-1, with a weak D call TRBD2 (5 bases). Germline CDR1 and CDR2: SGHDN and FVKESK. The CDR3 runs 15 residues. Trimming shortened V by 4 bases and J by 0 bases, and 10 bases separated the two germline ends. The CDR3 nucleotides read TGTGCCAGCAGCCCTACCAGCGGCTCCTACAATGAGCAGTTCTTC. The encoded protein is CASSPTSGSYNEQFF. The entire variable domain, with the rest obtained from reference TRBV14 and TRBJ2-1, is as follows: EAGVTQFPSHSVIEKGQTVTLRCDPISGHDNLYWYRRVMGKEIKFLLHFVKESKQDESGMPNNRFLAERTGGTYSTLKVQPAELEDSGVYFCASSPTSGSYNEQFFGPGTRLTVL.

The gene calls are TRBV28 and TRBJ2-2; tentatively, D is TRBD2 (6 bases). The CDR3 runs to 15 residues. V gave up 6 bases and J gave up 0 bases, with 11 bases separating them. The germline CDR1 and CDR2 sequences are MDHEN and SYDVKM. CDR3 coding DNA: TGTGCCAGCAGCGGGCTAGCGACGAACACCGGGGAGCTGTTTTTT. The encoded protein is CASSGLATNTGELFF. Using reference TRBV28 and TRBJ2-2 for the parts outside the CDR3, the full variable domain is DVKVTQSSRYLVKRTGEKVFLECVQDMDHENMFWYRQDPGLGLRLIYFSYDVKMKEKGDIPEGYSVSREKKERFSLILESASTNQTSMYLCASSGLATNTGELFFGEGSRLTVL.

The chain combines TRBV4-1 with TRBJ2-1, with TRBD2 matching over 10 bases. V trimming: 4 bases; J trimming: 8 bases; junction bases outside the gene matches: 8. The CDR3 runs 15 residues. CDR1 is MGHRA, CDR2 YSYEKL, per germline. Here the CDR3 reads CASSPSSGSIYEQFF. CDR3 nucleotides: TGCGCCAGCAGCCCTTCTAGCGGGAGTATCTATGAGCAGTTCTTC.

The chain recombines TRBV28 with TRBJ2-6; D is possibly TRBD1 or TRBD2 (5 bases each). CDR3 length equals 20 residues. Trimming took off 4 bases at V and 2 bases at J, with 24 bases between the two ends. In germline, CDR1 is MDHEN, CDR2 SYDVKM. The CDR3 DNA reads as TGTGCCAGCAGTTCGCCATCCCGGGCAGGGAGAGATACTGGGGCCAACGTCCTGACTTTC. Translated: CASSSPSRAGRDTGANVLTF.

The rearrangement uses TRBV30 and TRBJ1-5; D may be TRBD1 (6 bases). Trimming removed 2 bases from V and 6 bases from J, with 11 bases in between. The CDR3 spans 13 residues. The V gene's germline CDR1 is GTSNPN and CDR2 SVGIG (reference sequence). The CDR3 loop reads CAWSTGAGQPQHF. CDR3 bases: TGTGCCTGGAGTACGGGGGCAGGTCAGCCCCAGCATTTT. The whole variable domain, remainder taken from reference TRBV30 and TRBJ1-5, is SQTIHQWPATLVQPVGSPLSLECTVEGTSNPNLYWYRQAAGRGLQLLFYSVGIGQISSEVPQNLSASRPQDRQFILSSKKLLLSDSGFYLCAWSTGAGQPQHFGDGTRLSIL.

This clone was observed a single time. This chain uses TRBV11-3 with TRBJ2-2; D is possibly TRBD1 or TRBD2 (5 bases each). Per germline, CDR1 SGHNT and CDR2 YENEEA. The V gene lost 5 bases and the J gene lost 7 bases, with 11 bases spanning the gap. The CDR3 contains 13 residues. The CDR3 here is CASSPGTDGELFF. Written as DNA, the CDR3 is TGTGCCAGCAGCCCCGGGACGGACGGGGAGCTGTTTTTT.

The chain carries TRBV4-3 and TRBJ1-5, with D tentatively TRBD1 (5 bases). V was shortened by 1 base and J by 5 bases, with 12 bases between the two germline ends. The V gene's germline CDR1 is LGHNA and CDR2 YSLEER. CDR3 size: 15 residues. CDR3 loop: CASSQGVGVYQPQHF. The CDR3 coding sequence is TGCGCCAGCAGCCAAGGGGTGGGGGTCTATCAGCCCCAGCATTTT.

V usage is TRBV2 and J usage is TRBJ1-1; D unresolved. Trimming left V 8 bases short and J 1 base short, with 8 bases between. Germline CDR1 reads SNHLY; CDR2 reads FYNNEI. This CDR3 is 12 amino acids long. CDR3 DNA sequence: TGTGCCAGCGTTCGGGGGAACACTGAAGCTTTCTTT. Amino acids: CASVRGNTEAFF.

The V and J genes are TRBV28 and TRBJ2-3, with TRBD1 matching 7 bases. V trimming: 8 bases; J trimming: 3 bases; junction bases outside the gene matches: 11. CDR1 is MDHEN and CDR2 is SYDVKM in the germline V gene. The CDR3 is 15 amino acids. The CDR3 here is CASRDIQGVTDTQYF. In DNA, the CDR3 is TGTGCCAGCCGAGATATTCAGGGGGTAACAGATACGCAGTATTTT.

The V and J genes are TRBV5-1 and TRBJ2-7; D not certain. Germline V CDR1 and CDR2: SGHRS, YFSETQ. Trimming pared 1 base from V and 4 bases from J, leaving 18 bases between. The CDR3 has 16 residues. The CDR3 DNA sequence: TGCGCCAGCAGCTTGTATGGAAGCGAGGACCCTTACGAGCAGTACTTC. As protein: CASSLYGSEDPYEQYF.

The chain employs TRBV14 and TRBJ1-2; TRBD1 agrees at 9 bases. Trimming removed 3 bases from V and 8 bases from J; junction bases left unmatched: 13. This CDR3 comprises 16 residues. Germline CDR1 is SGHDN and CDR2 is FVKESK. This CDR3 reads CASSHLVPNRGHGYTF. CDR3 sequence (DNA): TGTGCCAGCAGCCATTTGGTCCCAAACAGGGGGCACGGCTACACCTTC.

The CDR3 region is CASSLMGGQGHNEQFF. The CDR3 DNA sequence: TGTGCCAGCAGCTTAATGGGGGGACAGGGCCACAATGAGCAGTTCTTC. The rearrangement joins TRBV7-3 to TRBJ2-1; 9 nucleotides line up with TRBD1. The CDR3 totals 16 residues. V shed 1 base and J 5 bases; nucleotides not matched to a gene: 6. CDR1 SGHTA and CDR2 FQGTGA come from the germline V gene.

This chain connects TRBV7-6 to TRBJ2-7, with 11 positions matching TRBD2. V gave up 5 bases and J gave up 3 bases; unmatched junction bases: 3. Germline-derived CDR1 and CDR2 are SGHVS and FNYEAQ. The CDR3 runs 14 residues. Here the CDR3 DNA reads TGTGCCAGCAGCCCGACTAGCGGGGACTACGAGCAGTACTTC. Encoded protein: CASSPTSGDYEQYF. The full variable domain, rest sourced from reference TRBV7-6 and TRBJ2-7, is GAGVSQSPRYKVTKRGQDVALRCDPISGHVSLYWYRQALGQGPEFLTYFNYEAQQDKSGLPNDRFSAERPEGSISTLTIQRTEQRDSAMYRCASSPTSGDYEQYFGPGTRLTVT.

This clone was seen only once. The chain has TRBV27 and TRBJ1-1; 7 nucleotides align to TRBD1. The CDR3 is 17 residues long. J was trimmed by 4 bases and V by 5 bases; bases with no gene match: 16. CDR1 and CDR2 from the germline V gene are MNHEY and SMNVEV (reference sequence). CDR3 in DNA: TGTGCCAGCAGTCCATCTACCGGGGACAGAGGAGTCACTGAAGCTTTCTTT. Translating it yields CASSPSTGDRGVTEAFF.

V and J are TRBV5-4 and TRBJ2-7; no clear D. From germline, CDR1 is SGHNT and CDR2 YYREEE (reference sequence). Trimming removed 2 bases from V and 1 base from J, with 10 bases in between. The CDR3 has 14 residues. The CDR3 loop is CASSFSYSSYEQYF. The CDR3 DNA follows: TGTGCCAGCAGCTTTTCGTACAGTTCCTACGAGCAGTACTTC.

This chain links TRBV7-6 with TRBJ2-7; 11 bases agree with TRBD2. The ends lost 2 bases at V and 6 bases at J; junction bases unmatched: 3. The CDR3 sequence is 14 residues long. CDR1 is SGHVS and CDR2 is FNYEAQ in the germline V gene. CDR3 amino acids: CASSLTSGSPEQYF. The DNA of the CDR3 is TGTGCCAGCAGCTTAACTAGCGGGAGTCCCGAGCAGTACTTC.

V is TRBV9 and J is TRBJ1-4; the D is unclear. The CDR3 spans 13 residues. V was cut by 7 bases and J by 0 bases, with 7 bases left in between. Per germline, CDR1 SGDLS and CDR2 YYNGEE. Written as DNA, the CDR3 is TGTGCCAGCGCAAGTCCAACTAATGAAAAACTGTTTTTT. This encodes CASASPTNEKLFF. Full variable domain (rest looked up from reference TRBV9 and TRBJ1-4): DSGVTQTPKHLITATGQRVTLRCSPRSGDLSVYWYQQSLDQGLQFLIQYYNGEERAKGNILERFSAQQFPDLHSELNLSSLELGDSALYFCASASPTNEKLFFGSGTQLSVL.